The T cell receptor (beta chain) described here comes from a study of blood T cells in healthy people across ages. This CDR3 is 15 amino acids long. The V gene end was trimmed by 0 bases and the J gene end by 3 bases; junction bases not matched to a gene: 1. Germline CDR1 reads MNHEY; CDR2 reads SVGEGT. A J-beta primer mix and a sample-barcoded 5' primer were used in a second PCR of roughly 6 to 11 cycles. Every sample gave at least 2.5 million paired-end reads containing CDR3. One entry per CDR3 protein, called by TCRdb with MiXCR from the 5' RACE reads. The table lists approximately 1,700,000 distinct CDR3 sequences, roughly two fifths of them singletons. Notes on the study in general: Total diversity from one million sequenced T cells was likely underestimated. TCR beta diversity, measured per million T cells, fell in a roughly linear way with age.

Comments on this clonotype: Antigen specificity is unknown.

Sequencing was done on a sample of blood. V and J are TRBV6-2 or TRBV6-3 and TRBJ1-4; TRBD1 matches at 7 bases. The TCR comes from a human donor in good health. The CDR3 loop is CASSYSGQPNEKLFF. CDR3 in DNA: TGTGCCAGCAGTTACTCGGGACAGCCTAATGAAAAACTGTTTTTT.